One and the same sample provided the 32 T cell receptor beta chains below, sequenced in a study of identical twins listed by TCRdb under 2016. Libraries came from 5' RACE. Data came from an Illumina HiSeq 2000. The public sequencing data were trimmed at Q25 with fastp and processed into clonotypes with MiXCR by TCRdb, which kept only in-frame beta chains. Every CDR3 protein is listed once, alongside the most common genes and DNA of its rows. Counted in this sample were under 300,000 distinct CDR3 sequences; approximately 8.6% of them appeared once. Less than 4% of the sample rests with the top ten. The same data also went into a second study, on yellow fever vaccine responses in identical twins.

Sequencing was carried out using CD8+ T cells sorted from blood. Receptors were obtained from a woman under 30 in good health.

This clonotype was seen only a few times. The chain uses TRBV7-9 and TRBJ2-7; the D gene is possibly TRBD1 (5 bases). Germline lookup yields CDR1 SEHNR and CDR2 FQNEAQ (reference sequence). Trimming stripped 3 bases from V and 6 bases from J, with 18 bases between. The CDR3 runs to 15 residues. The CDR3 protein is CASSLGQGSWGEQYF. DNA of the CDR3: TGTGCCAGCAGCTTGGGGCAGGGCTCGTGGGGCGAGCAGTACTTC.

This chain uses TRBV20-1 with TRBJ2-7; the match to TRBD2 covers 10 bases. This CDR3 region has 14 residues. Germline assignment: CDR1 DFQATT and CDR2 SNEGSKA (reference sequence). Trimming removed 6 bases from V and 7 bases from J; junction bases left unmatched: 12. CDR3 loop: CSAGLAESLWEQYF. The DNA for the CDR3 is TGCAGTGCCGGACTAGCGGAATCCCTTTGGGAGCAGTACTTC.

This clonotype came up a few times. The chain employs TRBV5-5 and TRBJ2-3; 8 nucleotides agree with TRBD1. With V trimmed by 3 bases and J by 4 bases, 13 bases remained unmatched. The CDR3 length is 17 residues. Germline V gene lookup returns CDR1 SGHKS and CDR2 YYEKEE (reference sequence). CDR3 residues: CASSSIQTGEVADTQYF. The CDR3 bases are TGTGCCAGCAGCTCTATACAGACAGGGGAAGTGGCAGATACGCAGTATTTT.

This clonotype occurred a few times. The V gene is TRBV4-3, the J gene TRBJ2-3, with 7 nucleotides matching TRBD2. Germline values: CDR1 LGHNA, CDR2 YSLEER. This CDR3 is 17 amino acids long. V lost 2 bases to trimming and J lost 5 bases; unmatched junction nucleotides: 13. The CDR3: CASSQRFAGERGDTQYF. For the CDR3, the DNA is TGCGCCAGCAGCCAACGTTTCGCGGGAGAGCGAGGAGATACGCAGTATTTT.

The table lists this clonotype with a few counts. V is TRBV28 and J is TRBJ2-1; tentative D call: TRBD1 (5 bases). CDR1 and CDR2 from the germline V gene are MDHEN and SYDVKM. V was cut by 5 bases and J by 16 bases, with 21 bases left in between. The CDR3 runs 13 residues. The CDR3 is CASSPYMGQLLFF. CDR3 DNA: TGTGCCAGCAGTCCCTATATGGGGCAGCTTTTATTCTTC.

This clonotype was picked up many times. The chain employs TRBV7-8 and TRBJ2-3; the D is unclear. This CDR3 spans 17 amino acids. Trimming shortened V by 2 bases and J by 6 bases, and 21 bases separated the two germline ends. Looked up from germline, CDR1 is SGHVS and CDR2 is FQNEAQ. The CDR3 DNA is TGTGCCAGCAGCTTAATAAAAGGGATTTCCGACACGGATACGCAGTATTTT. The encoded protein is CASSLIKGISDTDTQYF.

The V gene is TRBV20-1, the J gene TRBJ1-5; no clear D. This CDR3 region has 16 residues. Trimming shortened V by 0 bases and J by 4 bases, and 16 bases separated the two germline ends. Germline lookup yields CDR1 DFQATT and CDR2 SNEGSKA (reference sequence). The CDR3 reads CSARDRHLGANQPQHF. Here the CDR3 DNA reads TGCAGTGCTAGAGATCGCCATCTCGGTGCAAATCAGCCCCAGCATTTT.

This clonotype came up many times. The chain uses TRBV12-3 or TRBV12-4 and TRBJ2-1; 7 bases match TRBD2. The CDR3 length is 16 residues. The J segment lost 2 bases and the V segment lost 1 base, leaving 5 bases of the junction unmatched. This CDR3 reads CASSLVPSGPYNEQFF. Written as DNA, the CDR3 is TGTGCCAGCAGTTTAGTTCCTAGCGGTCCCTACAATGAGCAGTTCTTC.

The CDR3 loop is CASSFEDYYEQYF. CDR3 nucleotide sequence: TGTGCCAGCAGCTTCGAGGACTACTACGAGCAGTACTTC. This rearrangement joins TRBV7-9 to TRBJ2-7; a possible D gene is TRBD2 (6 bases). The CDR3 contains 13 residues. V shed 3 bases and J shed 3 bases, with 9 bases lying between them. CDR1 SEHNR and CDR2 FQNEAQ come from the germline V gene (reference sequence).

This clonotype has a count of ten or more. J is TRBJ2-2 and V is TRBV7-9; the match to TRBD2 covers 10 bases. V lost 4 bases and J lost 0; bases outside the gene matches: 5. The CDR3 extends over 17 amino acids. Per the germline V gene, CDR1 is SEHNR and CDR2 is FQNEAQ (reference sequence). The CDR3 is CASSSQTSGTNTGELFF. The CDR3, as DNA: TGTGCCAGCAGCTCCCAAACTAGCGGGACGAACACCGGGGAGCTGTTTTTT.

This clonotype came up a few times. This chain links TRBV9 with TRBJ2-3, with D possibly being TRBD2 (5 bases). Germline CDR1 is SGDLS and CDR2 is YYNGEE. The CDR3 is 16 amino acids. Trimming left V 3 bases short and J 3 bases short, with 17 bases between. The CDR3 bases are TGTGCCAGCAGCGCCCCCCCGGGCGGGTCTACAGATACGCAGTATTTT. Translation: CASSAPPGGSTDTQYF.

The V call is TRBV19, the J call TRBJ2-1, with D perhaps matching TRBD2 (6 bases). Germline V gene data show CDR1 as LNHDA and CDR2 as SQIVND (reference sequence). The CDR3 spans 14 residues. V lost 0 bases and J lost 9, with 12 bases in between. The CDR3 sequence: CASSIEAMGGEQFF. The CDR3 DNA sequence: TGTGCCAGTAGTATAGAGGCCATGGGGGGTGAGCAGTTCTTC.

Ten or more counts support this clonotype. This sequence joins TRBV24-1 and TRBJ2-5, with a weak D call TRBD1 (6 bases). Germline CDR1 is KGHDR and CDR2 is SFDVKD. V lost 3 bases and J lost 5, with 15 bases in between. CDR3 length: 15 amino acids. CDR3 sequence (DNA): TGTGCCACCAGTGATACGGACAGCCTCGGGGAGACCCAGTACTTC. Translation gives CATSDTDSLGETQYF.

Many counts were recorded for this clonotype. The genes are TRBV7-2 and TRBJ2-7; D unresolved. Trimming removed 1 base at V and 4 bases at J, with 14 bases between. This CDR3 is 15 amino acids long. Germline V lookup: CDR1 SGHTA, CDR2 FQGNSA. CDR3 coding DNA: TGTGCCAGCAGCTTAGGGTCGCATACCAGATACGAGCAGTACTTC. It is translated as CASSLGSHTRYEQYF.

The rearrangement joins TRBV29-1 to TRBJ2-7, with D tentatively TRBD2 (7 bases). The CDR3 length is 15 residues. Trimming removed 5 bases from V and 4 bases from J, with 21 bases in between. Germline V gives CDR1 SQVTM, CDR2 ANQGSEA. This chain's CDR3 is CSVPAGEGGVYEQYF. CDR3 sequence (DNA): TGCAGCGTTCCCGCGGGCGAGGGGGGGGTGTACGAGCAGTACTTC.

This clonotype was counted only a few times. The chain links TRBV12-3 or TRBV12-4 to TRBJ2-7; D tentatively fits TRBD1 or TRBD2 (6 bases each). The CDR3 contains 11 residues. The germline V and J ends were trimmed by 6 bases and 7 bases, with 10 bases remaining between them. The CDR3 loop is CASRQGGEQYF. DNA of the CDR3: TGTGCCAGCAGACAGGGAGGAGAGCAGTACTTC.

This clonotype was counted ten times or more. The gene calls are TRBV4-3 and TRBJ2-7, with TRBD1 identical over 9 bases. The CDR3 has 14 residues. Trimming removed 4 bases from V and 3 bases from J; junction bases left unmatched: 4. In germline, CDR1 is LGHNA, CDR2 YSLEER. In DNA, the CDR3 is TGCGCCAGCAGCCCCGGGACAGGGAACTACGAGCAGTACTTC. Its protein product is CASSPGTGNYEQYF.

In its sample, this clonotype was seen a few times. Written as DNA, the CDR3 is TGTGCCAGCAGCCCCGGACAATACTACGAGCAGTACTTC. It is translated as CASSPGQYYEQYF. The chain has TRBV7-2 and TRBJ2-7; tentatively, D is TRBD1 (5 bases). Germline V gene lookup returns CDR1 SGHTA and CDR2 FQGNSA. The V end lost 5 bases, the J end lost 3 bases, and 11 bases lay between the germline ends. The CDR3 extends over 13 amino acids.

This clonotype was seen at least ten times. V is TRBV5-5 and J is TRBJ1-2; 8 bases match TRBD1. CDR3 length: 16 residues. The V and J ends lost 1 base and 4 bases, in that order; junction bases with no gene match: 9. CDR1 SGHKS and CDR2 YYEKEE come from the germline V gene (reference sequence). The CDR3 DNA follows: TGTGCCAGCAGCTTGTACGAAGCAGGGGGCATCTATGGCTACACCTTC. Translation gives CASSLYEAGGIYGYTF.

This chain joins TRBV20-1 and TRBJ2-7; 7 nucleotides match TRBD2. Germline lookup yields CDR1 DFQATT and CDR2 SNEGSKA (reference sequence). The CDR3 totals 15 residues. The ends lost 0 bases at V and 2 bases at J; junction bases unmatched: 7. The CDR3 bases are TGCAGTGCTAGAGATTTCCGGGGGGATACCTACGAGCAGTACTTC. Protein product: CSARDFRGDTYEQYF.

The rearrangement joins TRBV7-9 to TRBJ2-7, with D perhaps matching TRBD1 or TRBD2 (5 bases each). The V end was cut by 5 bases, the J end by 3 bases, with 17 bases between. CDR1 and CDR2 (germline): SEHNR, FQNEAQ (reference sequence). This CDR3 is 15 amino acids long. CDR3 sequence: CASSPREGTYYEQYF. The DNA of the CDR3 is TGTGCCAGCAGCCCAAGAGAGGGGACGTACTACGAGCAGTACTTC.

This clonotype turned up a few times. The chain couples TRBV6-5 to TRBJ1-2, with 7 positions matching TRBD1. Germline V gene lookup returns CDR1 MNHEY and CDR2 SVGAGI. J was trimmed by 8 bases and V by 9 bases; bases with no gene match: 9. The CDR3 length is 12 residues. Written as DNA, the CDR3 is TGTGCCAGTTGGGAGGGGGCGAAAGGCTACACCTTC. It codes for CASWEGAKGYTF.

In its sample, this clonotype was seen a few times. V gene TRBV24-1 combines with J gene TRBJ2-5; 15 bases align to TRBD2. Germline CDR1 reads KGHDR; CDR2 reads SFDVKD. V gave up 4 bases and J gave up 5 bases; unmatched junction bases: 10. The CDR3 is made up of 18 amino acids. This chain's CDR3 is CATSDPRGLAGGWETQYF. CDR3 DNA sequence: TGTGCCACCAGTGACCCCCGGGGACTAGCGGGAGGTTGGGAGACCCAGTACTTC.

The chain carries TRBV20-1 and TRBJ2-7, with TRBD2 matching over 9 bases. V shed 5 bases, J shed 1 base, and the junction held 3 bases outside the gene matches. This CDR3 is 13 amino acids long. Germline V lookup: CDR1 DFQATT, CDR2 SNEGSKA (reference sequence). The CDR3 nucleotides are TGCAGTGCTCTCGGACTAGCGTCCTACGAGCAGTACTTC. Protein sequence: CSALGLASYEQYF.

This clonotype showed up many times. The chain employs TRBV29-1 and TRBJ1-2; tentative D call: TRBD1 (5 bases). Germline loops: CDR1 SQVTM, CDR2 ANQGSEA. This CDR3 comprises 13 residues. V lost 7 bases, J lost 0 bases, and 12 bases lay in between. The CDR3 DNA follows: TGCAGCGCCCCGGACATGACTAACTATGGCTACACCTTC. It translates to CSAPDMTNYGYTF.

Written as DNA, the CDR3 is TGTGCCAGCAGTGAGCTATTTACAGGGGTCGATCTAGGACCTAGGGATGGCTACACCTTC. Translating gives CASSELFTGVDLGPRDGYTF. The chain couples TRBV2 to TRBJ1-2; TRBD1 matches 7 bases. In germline, CDR1 is SNHLY, CDR2 FYNNEI. The V and J ends lost 3 bases and 6 bases, in that order; junction bases with no gene match: 25. CDR3 length: 20 amino acids.

This clonotype was observed a handful of times. This chain links TRBV4-1 with TRBJ2-7, with D possibly TRBD2 on 6 matching bases. CDR1 and CDR2 from the germline V gene are MGHRA and YSYEKL. Trimming left V 0 bases short and J 3 bases short, with 12 bases between. This CDR3 contains 15 residues. CDR3: CASSQENRGSYEQYF. CDR3 in DNA: TGCGCCAGCAGCCAAGAGAACCGGGGGAGCTACGAGCAGTACTTC.

This clonotype has at least ten counts. The chain couples TRBV9 to TRBJ2-7; the match to TRBD1 covers 7 bases. Unmatched junction bases numbered 6, after V lost 2 bases and J lost 1 base. Per the germline V gene, CDR1 is SGDLS and CDR2 is YYNGEE. This CDR3 has 15 amino acids. The CDR3 DNA sequence: TGTGCCAGCAGCGTTTCCGGGACAGTTTCCTACGAGCAGTACTTC. It codes for CASSVSGTVSYEQYF.

This clonotype was detected only a few times. The chain is built from TRBV4-3 and TRBJ1-2; TRBD1 aligns across 9 bases. With V trimmed by 4 bases and J by 8 bases, 11 bases remained unmatched. This CDR3 spans 15 amino acids. From germline, CDR1 is LGHNA and CDR2 YSLEER. CDR3 coding DNA: TGCGCCAGCAGCCCAAAACGGACAGGGGCCCAAGGCTACACCTTC. Protein: CASSPKRTGAQGYTF.

The V and J genes are TRBV6-2 or TRBV6-3 and TRBJ2-3; perhaps TRBD2 as D (6 bases). This CDR3 has 14 residues. Germline CDR1 is MNHEY and CDR2 is SVGEGT. V lost 5 bases and J 0 bases, leaving 9 bases between the germline ends. In DNA, the CDR3 is TGTGCCAGCAGTGGCGGAGGGAGCACAGATACGCAGTATTTT. Its translation: CASSGGGSTDTQYF.

This clonotype has only a few counts. This sequence joins TRBV7-8 and TRBJ2-1, with 7 bases matching TRBD1. Trimming took 5 bases from V and 0 from J; bases not matched to a gene: 13. The CDR3 is 18 amino acids. CDR1 is SGHVS and CDR2 is FQNEAQ in the germline V gene. The CDR3 loop reads CASSEDRFKLSSYNEQFF. In nucleotides, the CDR3 is TGTGCCAGCAGCGAGGACAGGTTTAAGCTTAGCTCCTACAATGAGCAGTTCTTC.

The chain employs TRBV7-9 and TRBJ2-1; D is ambiguous. The CDR3 is 11 amino acids. Looked up from germline, CDR1 is SEHNR and CDR2 is FQNEAQ (reference sequence). Trimming pared 3 bases from V and 8 bases from J, leaving 5 bases between. In DNA form, the CDR3 reads TGTGCCAGCAGCTTCCCGTATGAGCAGTTCTTC. Translation: CASSFPYEQFF.